One and the same sample provided the 3 T cell receptor beta chains below, sequenced in a study of CD8+ T cells in alopecia areata. Described treatment: oral pan-JAK inhibitor, 5-10 mg twice daily. After isolation, RNA underwent reverse transcription to generate cDNA as the sequencing template. Only in-frame clones appear in the TCRdb table, and some are missing; sequencing was by immunoSEQ multiplex PCR. The table lists roughly 200,000 clones, 45% to 75% of them singletons. The specimen comprised CD4+ T cells sorted from blood, sampled at week 4, from a patient treated with tofacitinib. The source of these receptors is a human donor with alopecia areata.

This clone was detected only a few times. This sequence joins TRBV7-2 and TRBJ1-2; weak D call: TRBD1 (5 bases). The CDR3 consists of 15 residues. The germline gives CDR1 SGHTA, CDR2 FQGNSA. V lost 1 base and J lost 4, with 13 bases in between. The CDR3 DNA reads TGTGCCAGCAGCTTAGACCGTCCAGGGTCCTATGGCTACACCTTC. Its protein is CASSLDRPGSYGYTF.

The chain has TRBV28 and TRBJ2-3; TRBD2 agrees at 9 bases. The J segment lost 3 bases and the V segment lost 3 bases, leaving 7 bases of the junction unmatched. The CDR3 spans 16 residues. Germline assignment: CDR1 MDHEN and CDR2 SYDVKM. The CDR3 region is CASSFILAGGTDTQYF. Here the CDR3 DNA reads TGTGCCAGCAGTTTTATCCTGGCGGGGGGGACAGATACGCAGTATTTT.

The chain links TRBV2 to TRBJ1-6; D might be TRBD1 (5 bases). V lost 7 bases to trimming and J lost 6 bases, with 13 bases between them. The CDR3 covers 14 residues. The germline CDR1 and CDR2 sequences are SNHLY and FYNNEI. The CDR3 protein is CASIGDPPNSPLHF. The CDR3 bases are TGTGCCAGCATAGGGGACCCCCCTAATTCACCCCTCCACTTT.